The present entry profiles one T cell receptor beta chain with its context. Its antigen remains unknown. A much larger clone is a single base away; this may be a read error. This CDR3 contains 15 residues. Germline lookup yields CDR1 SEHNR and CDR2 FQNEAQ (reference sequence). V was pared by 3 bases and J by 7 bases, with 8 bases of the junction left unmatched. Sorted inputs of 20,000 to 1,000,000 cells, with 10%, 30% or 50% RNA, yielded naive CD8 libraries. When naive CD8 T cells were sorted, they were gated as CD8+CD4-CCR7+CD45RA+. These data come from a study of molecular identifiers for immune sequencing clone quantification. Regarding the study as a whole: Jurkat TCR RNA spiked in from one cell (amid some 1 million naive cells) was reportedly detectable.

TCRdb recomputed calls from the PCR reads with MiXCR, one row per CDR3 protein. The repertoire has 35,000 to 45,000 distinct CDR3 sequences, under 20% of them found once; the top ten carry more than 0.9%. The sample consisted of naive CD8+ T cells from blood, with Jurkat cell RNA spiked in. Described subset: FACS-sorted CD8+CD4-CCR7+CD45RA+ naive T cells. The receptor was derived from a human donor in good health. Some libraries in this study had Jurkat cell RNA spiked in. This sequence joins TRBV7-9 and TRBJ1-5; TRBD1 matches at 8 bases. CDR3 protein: CASSLDREVPQPQHF. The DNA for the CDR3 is TGTGCCAGCAGCTTGGACAGGGAGGTTCCACAGCCCCAGCATTTT.